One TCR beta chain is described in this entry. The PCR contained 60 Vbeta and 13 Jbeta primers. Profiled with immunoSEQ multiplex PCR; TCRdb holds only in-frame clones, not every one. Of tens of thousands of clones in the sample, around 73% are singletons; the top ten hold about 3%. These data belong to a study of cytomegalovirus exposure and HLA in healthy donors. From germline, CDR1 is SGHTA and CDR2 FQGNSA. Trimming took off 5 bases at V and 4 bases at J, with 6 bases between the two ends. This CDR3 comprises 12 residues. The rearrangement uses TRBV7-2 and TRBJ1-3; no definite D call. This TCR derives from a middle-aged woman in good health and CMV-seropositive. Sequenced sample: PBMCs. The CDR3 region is CASSPPGNTIYF. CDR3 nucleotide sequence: TGTGCCAGCAGCCCCCCGGGAAACACCATATATTTT.